The 32 T cell receptor beta chains given below trace back to one sample, sequenced in a study of blood T cell repertoires in COVID-19. The repertoire was sequenced with immunoSEQ multiplex PCR; TCRdb's copy has only in-frame clones and lacks some. In the table there are 79,000 or so clones, over 80% of which are singletons. Sequenced material: peripheral blood. The source is a human donor in a cohort sampled during active COVID-19.

This chain joins TRBV30 and TRBJ1-5, with D maybe TRBD1 (5 bases). The CDR3 length is 13 residues. Trimming removed 3 bases from V and 5 bases from J, with 11 bases in between. Germline CDR1 GTSNPN, CDR2 SVGIG (reference sequence). The CDR3 region is CAWSQGRDQPQHF. CDR3 nucleotide sequence: TGTGCCTGGAGCCAGGGCCGGGATCAGCCCCAGCATTTT.

This rearrangement joins TRBV10-2 to TRBJ2-7, with D unresolved. Between the trimmed V and J ends, which lost 3 bases and 3 bases, there was a span of 12 bases. In germline, CDR1 is WSHSY, CDR2 SAAADI. The CDR3 has 14 residues. The CDR3 sequence: CASSDTITGYEQYF. The CDR3 DNA reads TGCGCCAGCAGTGACACAATAACGGGCTACGAGCAGTACTTC.

This chain joins TRBV5-1 and TRBJ2-2, with D uncertain. There are 16 residues in the CDR3. The germline V and J ends were trimmed by 3 bases and 1 base, with 13 bases remaining between them. Germline V gives CDR1 SGHRS, CDR2 YFSETQ. The CDR3 is CASSSQRQRNTGELFF. The CDR3 DNA is TGCGCCAGCAGCTCCCAGCGTCAAAGGAACACCGGGGAGCTGTTTTTT.

The chain uses TRBV27 and TRBJ2-2; 7 bases are shared with TRBD2. V was clipped by 3 bases and J by 6 bases; unmatched bases: 4. Germline lookup yields CDR1 MNHEY and CDR2 SMNVEV (reference sequence). The CDR3 sequence is 14 residues long. CDR3 sequence reads: CASSFLGRAGELFF. As DNA, the CDR3 is TGTGCCAGCAGTTTTCTGGGGAGGGCCGGGGAGCTGTTTTTT.

The chain couples TRBV10-2 to TRBJ2-7; 7 bases match TRBD2. The CDR3 runs to 14 residues. V was clipped by 6 bases and J by 0 bases; unmatched bases: 5. Germline V gives CDR1 WSHSY, CDR2 SAAADI. CDR3 residues: CASRASGTSYEQYF. The CDR3 nucleotides are TGCGCCAGCAGAGCCAGCGGGACCTCCTACGAGCAGTACTTC.

The chain combines TRBV5-1 with TRBJ2-5; TRBD1 aligns across 8 bases. The CDR3 is made up of 14 amino acids. Germline V gene lookup returns CDR1 SGHRS and CDR2 YFSETQ. With V trimmed by 4 bases and J by 5 bases, 7 bases remained unmatched. The CDR3 coding sequence is TGCGCCAGCAGCCCGTGGACAGGGAGTGAGACCCAGTACTTC. As protein: CASSPWTGSETQYF.

This clone was picked up a small number of times. The sample carries other DNA sequences with the same CDR3. The rearrangement links TRBV5-4 to TRBJ2-3; D call uncertain. V was clipped by 2 bases and J by 0 bases, with 7 bases between them. CDR1 SGHNT and CDR2 YYREEE come from the germline V gene (reference sequence). CDR3 length: 14 residues. In nucleotides, the CDR3 is TGTGCCAGCAGCTTCCCCACTAGCACAGATACGCAGTATTTT. This encodes CASSFPTSTDTQYF.

This clone is a singleton in its sample. The chain carries TRBV25-1 and TRBJ2-3; TRBD1 matches at 10 bases. Germline lookup yields CDR1 MGHDK and CDR2 SYGVNS. The CDR3 has 16 amino acids. Trimming cost V 2 bases and J 4 bases; bases outside gene matches: 6. CDR3 sequence reads: CASSETKGQGPDTQYF. CDR3 DNA: TGTGCCAGCAGTGAAACAAAGGGACAGGGGCCAGATACGCAGTATTTT.

The rearrangement uses TRBV10-3 and TRBJ2-3; D remains unclear. The CDR3 runs to 14 residues. Trimming pared 2 bases from V and 5 bases from J, leaving 11 bases between. Per germline, CDR1 ENHRY and CDR2 SYGVKD. Here the CDR3 reads CAISEGRVGDTQYF. The CDR3 nucleotides read TGTGCCATCAGTGAGGGGCGCGTGGGAGATACGCAGTATTTT.

The chain has TRBV9 and TRBJ2-5, with D tentatively TRBD1 (5 bases). V was clipped by 1 base and J by 2 bases, with 12 bases between them. The germline V gene has CDR1 SGDLS and CDR2 YYNGEE. The CDR3 length is 15 residues. The CDR3 here is CASSVSDRRQETQYF. CDR3 coding DNA: TGTGCCAGCAGCGTATCCGACAGACGTCAAGAGACCCAGTACTTC.

The chain has TRBV25-1 and TRBJ2-1, with TRBD1 as a possible D gene (6 bases). The germline V gene encodes CDR1 MGHDK and CDR2 SYGVNS. The CDR3 extends over 18 amino acids. Trimming removed 3 bases at V and 1 base at J, with 19 bases between. In nucleotides, the CDR3 is TGTGCCAGCAGTGATACTCTTAAGGGGGTGAGGTCCTACAATGAGCAGTTCTTC. Amino acid sequence: CASSDTLKGVRSYNEQFF.

The chain employs TRBV18 and TRBJ2-1, with a weak D call TRBD1 (5 bases). CDR1 is KGHSH and CDR2 is LQKENI in the germline V gene. V shed 3 bases and J shed 7 bases, with 19 bases lying between them. The CDR3 is made up of 16 amino acids. CDR3 nucleotide sequence: TGTGCCAGCTCACCCTCTCTAACAGGTATTGGGAATGAGCAGTTCTTC. It yields the protein CASSPSLTGIGNEQFF.

This chain connects TRBV2 to TRBJ2-1, with 9 bases aligning to TRBD1. CDR3 length equals 22 residues. V gave up 8 bases and J gave up 7 bases; unmatched junction bases: 33. The germline V gene encodes CDR1 SNHLY and CDR2 FYNNEI. CDR3: CASPARGQGAASTYLELNEQFF. Here the CDR3 DNA reads TGTGCCAGCCCCGCCCGGGGACAGGGAGCGGCTAGCACCTATTTGGAGCTAAATGAGCAGTTCTTC.

The count of this clone is one. The CDR3 sequence: CASSPGGYYEQYF. CDR3 DNA sequence: TGCGCCAGCAGCCCAGGGGGATACTACGAGCAGTACTTC. J is TRBJ2-7 and V is TRBV10-1; TRBD1 aligns across 7 bases. The CDR3 contains 13 residues. Germline V gene sequence: CDR1 WNHNN, CDR2 SYGVQD (reference sequence). With V trimmed by 6 bases and J by 3 bases, 5 bases remained unmatched.

Comments on this clone: Additional DNA sequences in this sample encode the identical CDR3. CDR3 protein: CASIPDSNTEAFF. The CDR3, as DNA: TGTGCCAGCATTCCGGACTCGAACACTGAAGCTTTCTTT. The chain recombines TRBV12-3 or TRBV12-4 with TRBJ1-1, with D unresolved. The CDR3 has 13 residues. Trimming left V 7 bases short and J 1 base short, with 10 bases between.

This clone was observed a few times. This sequence joins TRBV10-1 and TRBJ2-2; D is perhaps TRBD1 (6 bases). The CDR3 is 15 amino acids. Germline CDR1 reads WNHNN; CDR2 reads SYGVQD (reference sequence). V lost 4 bases and J 1 base, leaving 10 bases between the germline ends. As DNA, the CDR3 is TGCGCCAGCAGTGTGATACAGGGGAACACCGGGGAGCTGTTTTTT. It translates to CASSVIQGNTGELFF.

The CDR3: CASSSGTSRSEQYF. The CDR3 coding sequence is TGTGCCAGCAGTTCCGGGACTAGTCGGAGCGAGCAGTACTTC. V usage is TRBV5-6 and J usage is TRBJ2-7; 8 bases agree with TRBD2. CDR1 is SGHDT, CDR2 YYEEEE, per germline. The CDR3 length is 14 residues. The V and J ends lost 5 bases and 6 bases, in that order; junction bases with no gene match: 10.

V usage is TRBV7-8 and J usage is TRBJ1-5; TRBD1 agrees at 7 bases. CDR1 and CDR2 (germline): SGHVS, FQNEAQ. The J segment lost 7 bases and the V segment lost 5 bases, leaving 11 bases of the junction unmatched. The CDR3 length is 15 residues. The chain's CDR3 is CASSRDRVVYQPQHF. CDR3 coding DNA: TGTGCCAGCAGCCGAGACAGGGTCGTCTACCAGCCCCAGCATTTT.

The J gene is TRBJ1-5, the V gene TRBV16, with D tentatively TRBD1 (5 bases). Germline lookup yields CDR1 KGHSY and CDR2 FQNENV. The V end was cut by 0 bases, the J end by 3 bases, with 15 bases between. The CDR3 totals 17 residues. The chain's CDR3 is CASSQSVGQGNNQPQHF. The DNA of the CDR3 is TGTGCCAGCAGCCAATCGGTGGGTCAGGGAAACAATCAGCCCCAGCATTTT.

The J gene is TRBJ1-1, the V gene TRBV5-1, with 7 bases fitting TRBD1. Losses at the gene ends were 1 base for V and 0 bases for J; bases not matched to a gene: 3. There are 15 residues in the CDR3. Germline lookup yields CDR1 SGHRS and CDR2 YFSETQ. This CDR3 reads CASSLNQGVNTEAFF. The DNA of the CDR3 is TGCGCCAGCAGCTTGAACCAGGGGGTGAACACTGAAGCTTTCTTT. Supplemented by reference TRBV5-1 and TRBJ1-1, the full variable domain reads KAGVTQTPRYLIKTRGQQVTLSCSPISGHRSVSWYQQTPGQGLQFLFEYFSETQRNKGNFPGRFSGRQFSNSRSEMNVSTLELGDSALYLCASSLNQGVNTEAFFGQGTRLTVV.

This chain uses TRBV27 with TRBJ2-1; TRBD2 is a possible D gene (5 bases). Trimming shortened V by 1 base and J by 2 bases, and 12 bases separated the two germline ends. In germline, CDR1 is MNHEY, CDR2 SMNVEV (reference sequence). The CDR3 runs 16 residues. CDR3 DNA sequence: TGTGCCAGCAGTTTATACTCGGAGCGGCCCTACAATGAGCAGTTCTTC. Its translation: CASSLYSERPYNEQFF.

Only a few counts were recorded for this clone. J is TRBJ2-1 and V is TRBV6-2 or TRBV6-3; TRBD2 matches 7 bases. Germline loops: CDR1 MNHEY, CDR2 SVGEGT. This CDR3 spans 17 amino acids. V was pared by 0 bases and J by 6 bases, with 11 bases of the junction left unmatched. CDR3 region: CASSYSFGGRATNEQFF. The DNA of the CDR3 is TGTGCCAGCAGTTACTCGTTTGGAGGGAGGGCCACCAATGAGCAGTTCTTC.

This clone was seen only once. The rearrangement links TRBV28 to TRBJ1-1, with TRBD1 identical over 8 bases. J lost 4 bases, V lost 6 bases, and 7 bases had no gene match. CDR1 is MDHEN, CDR2 SYDVKM, per germline. The CDR3 has 14 amino acids. CDR3 protein: CASSFRGPATEAFF. The CDR3 bases are TGTGCCAGCAGCTTCAGGGGGCCGGCCACTGAAGCTTTCTTT.

The chain joins TRBV28 to TRBJ1-1, with a possible D match to TRBD1 (5 bases). Germline CDR1 is MDHEN and CDR2 is SYDVKM. The CDR3 runs 16 residues. The germline V and J ends were trimmed by 2 bases and 1 base, with 14 bases remaining between them. The DNA for the CDR3 is TGTGCCAGCAGTTTACCCGAGCTGGGGCCGAACACTGAAGCTTTCTTT. Translated, it gives CASSLPELGPNTEAFF. The variable domain in full, completed from reference TRBV28 and TRBJ1-1, reads DVKVTQSSRYLVKRTGEKVFLECVQDMDHENMFWYRQDPGLGLRLIYFSYDVKMKEKGDIPEGYSVSREKKERFSLILESASTNQTSMYLCASSLPELGPNTEAFFGQGTRLTVV.

This clone was detected only a few times. This rearrangement joins TRBV3-1 (or the pseudogene TRBV3-2) to TRBJ2-2; TRBD1 matches 8 bases. The CDR3 contains 16 residues. V lost 4 bases to trimming and J lost 6 bases; unmatched junction nucleotides: 10. CDR1 is LGHDT, CDR2 YNNKEL, per germline (reference sequence). This CDR3 reads CASSRPGTGVAGELFF. In DNA form, the CDR3 reads TGTGCCAGCAGCCGCCCCGGGACAGGAGTAGCCGGGGAGCTGTTTTTT.

The gene calls are TRBV9 and TRBJ2-3, with TRBD2 identical over 8 bases. Germline CDR1 SGDLS, CDR2 YYNGEE. CDR3 length: 17 residues. The V gene end was trimmed by 0 bases and the J gene end by 3 bases; junction bases not matched to a gene: 9. The CDR3 DNA reads TGTGCCAGCAGCGTAGCCGGGACGGGAGGGCCTACAGATACGCAGTATTTT. Translating it yields CASSVAGTGGPTDTQYF.

The rearrangement joins TRBV6-5 to TRBJ2-7; 8 bases are a match to TRBD2. This CDR3 region has 15 residues. The V segment lost 0 bases and the J segment 1 base; nucleotides outside the gene matches: 2. Germline assignment: CDR1 MNHEY and CDR2 SVGAGI. In DNA form, the CDR3 reads TGTGCCAGCAGTTACTCTAGCGGGGTTTCCTACGAGCAGTACTTC. It specifies CASSYSSGVSYEQYF.

CDR3 protein: CSVEAAGTVLGETQYF. The CDR3 region has the DNA TGCAGCGTTGAAGCCGCCGGAACAGTGCTCGGAGAGACCCAGTACTTC. The chain recombines TRBV29-1 with TRBJ2-5; no clear D. Trimming left V 1 base short and J 4 bases short, with 19 bases between. Germline CDR1 reads SQVTM; CDR2 reads ANQGSEA. This CDR3 contains 16 residues.

J is TRBJ2-5 and V is TRBV27, with 12 bases aligning to TRBD2. Germline-derived CDR1 and CDR2 are MNHEY and SMNVEV (reference sequence). The CDR3 consists of 16 residues. Trimming removed 6 bases from V and 6 bases from J; junction bases left unmatched: 11. The chain's CDR3 is CASRSPTSGRGKTQYF. For the CDR3, the DNA is TGTGCCAGCAGGTCCCCGACTAGCGGGAGAGGAAAGACCCAGTACTTC.

The V gene is TRBV13, the J gene TRBJ2-2; TRBD2 matches at 8 bases. After removal of 5 bases from V and 6 bases from J, the junction contained 17 bases not matched to a gene. The CDR3 extends over 18 amino acids. Germline V lookup: CDR1 PRHDT, CDR2 FYEKMQ (reference sequence). CDR3 coding DNA: TGTGCCAGCAGCCTTGGTGTTAGCGGGAATGAGGTTTCCGGGGAGCTGTTTTTT. Translating it yields CASSLGVSGNEVSGELFF.

This clone was observed once. This chain links TRBV6-5 with TRBJ2-7; D not resolved. The CDR3 extends over 14 amino acids. The V end was cut by 0 bases, the J end by 2 bases, with 8 bases between. In germline, CDR1 is MNHEY, CDR2 SVGAGI. The CDR3 DNA reads TGTGCCAGCAGTTACTCTCAATCCACCTACGAGCAGTACTTC. This gives the protein CASSYSQSTYEQYF.

The rearrangement joins TRBV3-1 (or the pseudogene TRBV3-2) to TRBJ1-4; 10 bases line up with TRBD1. Trimming at V came to 4 bases and at J to 4 bases, leaving 3 bases not matched to a gene. CDR3 length: 15 amino acids. CDR1 and CDR2 from the germline V gene are LGHDT and YNNKEL (reference sequence). CDR3 region: CASSRGQGGNEKLFF. As DNA, the CDR3 is TGTGCCAGCAGCCGAGGACAGGGGGGTAATGAAAAACTGTTTTTT.